Listed below are T cell receptor beta chains from one sample, sequenced in a study of T cell responses to AZD1222 COVID-19 vaccine. Some clones are missing from TCRdb's copy, which holds only in-frame ones; the method was immunoSEQ multiplex PCR. The top ten clones hold around 5.9% of a sample with nearly 110,000 clones, under 95% of them seen once. This material consisted of peripheral blood, taken 28 days after the second AZD1222 dose. The receptors stem from an adult who received the AZD1222 COVID-19 vaccine. Both conserved end residues are part of each CDR3. The D gene is left open where the match is weak. Size is stated for part of the rows, as once, few or many counts, or as a class when the clone is expanded.

NA TRBJ2-7 TRBV14 TRBD2 TGTGGGACCGGGACTAGCGGCTACGAGCAGTACTTC CGTGTSGYEQYF
NA TRBJ1-3 TRBV28 NA TGTGCCAGCAGTTTCGGGCCGTCCTCTGGAAACACCATATATTTT CASSFGPSSGNTIYF
once TRBJ1-3 TRBV6-5 NA TGTGCCAGCACCTCGGCCGGGAATGGAAACACCATATATTTT CASTSAGNGNTIYF
NA TRBJ2-7 TRBV3-1/TRBV3-2 NA TGTGCCAGCAGCCAGAGGACAGTGAGGAACGAGCAGTACTTC CASSQRTVRNEQYF
NA TRBJ1-1 TRBV2 TRBD1 TGTGCCAGCAGTTCAAAACAGGGGATTAACACTGAAGCTTTCTTT CASSSKQGINTEAFF
NA TRBJ1-2 TRBV6-5 NA TGTGCCAGCAGTTACTCGAGGAGGTGGGGAGATCATGGCTACACCTTC CASSYSRRWGDHGYTF
few TRBJ1-1 TRBV7-8 NA TGTGCCAGCAGCTTAATGTCTGCAGGCTTGAACACTGAAGCTTTCTTT CASSLMSAGLNTEAFF
NA TRBJ2-2 TRBV7-7 TRBD1 TGTGCTAGCAGCCCGACAGGGGGCCCCACCGGGGAGCTGTTTTTT CASSPTGGPTGELFF
NA TRBJ1-6 TRBV14 NA TGTGCCAGCAGCCAAGTGGAGGGACACTTAATGGGACCCCTCCACTTT CASSQVEGHLMGPLHF
NA TRBJ2-5 TRBV3-1/TRBV3-2 NA TGTGCCAGCAGCCAAGGGGGGCGGGAGACCCAGTACTTC CASSQGGRETQYF
NA TRBJ1-6 TRBV6-4 TRBD1 TGTGCCAGCAGCGCGACAGGGGCAGGATCACCCCTCCACTTT CASSATGAGSPLHF
NA TRBJ2-5 TRBV7-5 NA TGTGCCAGAAGCTTTACCGGGACAGGGTTCGAGACCCAGTACTTC CARSFTGTGFETQYF
NA TRBJ2-7 TRBV28 NA TGTGCCAGCAGTTTAAGGAGATCCGAGCAGTACTTC CASSLRRSEQYF
NA TRBJ2-1 TRBV7-9 TRBD1 TGTGCCAGCAGCCCCCGGGACAGGGTCTACAATGAGCAGTTCTTC CASSPRDRVYNEQFF
NA TRBJ2-1 TRBV11-2 TRBD1 TGTGCCAGCAGCTTACAGGGGGCCGAGTGGAATGAGCAGTTCTTC CASSLQGAEWNEQFF
NA TRBJ1-2 TRBV2 TRBD1 TGTGCCAGCAGTCAGGACAGGGGGCGTAATTCCTATGGCTACACCTTC CASSQDRGRNSYGYTF
NA TRBJ2-1 TRBV11-2 TRBD2 TGTGCCAGCAGATTTAGCGGGAGAGACACAATGGAGCAGTTCTTC CASRFSGRDTMEQFF
NA TRBJ1-4 TRBV5-5 TRBD1 TGTGCCAGCAGCTTGCGACAGGGGGCAGGTGAAAAACTGTTTTTT CASSLRQGAGEKLFF
NA TRBJ1-3 TRBV6-2/TRBV6-3 TRBD1 TGTGCCAGCAGTTCCGGACAGGGGGCTGTCTCTGGAAACACCATATATTTT CASSSGQGAVSGNTIYF
NA TRBJ1-5 TRBV15 NA TGTGCCACCAGCAGACAGACAGTCTATGCGCCCCAGCATTTT CATSRQTVYAPQHF
NA TRBJ2-1 TRBV12-5 NA TGTGCTAGTGGACCGCGGACTTCACTGGGCAATGAGCAGTTCTTC CASGPRTSLGNEQFF
NA TRBJ1-6 TRBV7-9 NA TGTGCCAGCAGCTCCGAAGGGAATTCACCCCTCCACTTT CASSSEGNSPLHF
NA TRBJ1-6 TRBV30 NA TGTGCCTGCATGGACAGACGCTCCTATAATTCACCCCTCCACTTT CACMDRRSYNSPLHF
NA TRBJ1-2 TRBV5-1 NA TGCGCCAGCAGCTCGACAGATAACTATGGCTACACCTTC CASSSTDNYGYTF
NA TRBJ2-7 TRBV7-8 TRBD1 TGTGCCAGCAGGTCGAGCGGCAGGGGGATCTACGAGCAGTACTTC CASRSSGRGIYEQYF
NA TRBJ1-1 TRBV5-1 TRBD1 TGCGCCAGCAGCTCCTGGGACAGGGGGAACACTGAAGCTTTCTTT CASSSWDRGNTEAFF
few TRBJ2-1 TRBV7-9 NA TGTGCCAGCAGCTTAGCGAACTACGATGAGCAGTTCTTC CASSLANYDEQFF
NA TRBJ2-1 TRBV7-9 NA TGTGCCAGCAGCTTAGGTTTGGGAACTACCCCGCACAATGAGCAGTTCTTC CASSLGLGTTPHNEQFF
NA TRBJ1-5 TRBV12-3/TRBV12-4 NA TGTGCCAGCAGTTTTCAGGTAAATCAGCCCCAGCATTTT CASSFQVNQPQHF
NA TRBJ1-4 TRBV2 NA TGTGCCAGCACCTTCCGGAGGGCAGGGTTGGATGAAAAACTGTTTTTT CASTFRRAGLDEKLFF
NA TRBJ2-7 TRBV28 TRBD1 TGTGCCAGCACCCTCTGGGACAGGGGACACGAGCAGTACTTC CASTLWDRGHEQYF
NA TRBJ1-1 TRBV6-4 NA TGTGCCAGCAGTGACTCGGAGGGAAAGAGGACTGAAGCTTTCTTT CASSDSEGKRTEAFF
NA TRBJ2-5 TRBV6-1 NA TGTGCCAGCAGTGAAGTGCCTGGAACCCAAGAGACCCAGTACTTC CASSEVPGTQETQYF
NA TRBJ1-1 TRBV25-1 NA TGTGCCAGCAGGGCAGAATTGTACCCCATGAACACTGAAGCTTTCTTT CASRAELYPMNTEAFF
NA TRBJ2-1 TRBV5-5 NA TGTGCCAGCATGCTTTACAATGAGCAGTTCTTC CASMLYNEQFF
once TRBJ1-6 TRBV12-3/TRBV12-4 NA TGTGCCAGCAGTTTGAGTAATTCACCCCTCCACTTT CASSLSNSPLHF
NA TRBJ2-1 TRBV24-1 NA TGTGCCACCAGTGCCGGGAGAGGAGGGCCCGATGAGCAGTTCTTC CATSAGRGGPDEQFF
NA TRBJ1-3 TRBV25-1 NA TGTGCCAGCAGTGAGCACCAGGGAGTTGGAAACACCATATATTTT CASSEHQGVGNTIYF
NA TRBJ1-2 TRBV28 NA TGTGCCAGCCTCCCCCTCAGGACGAACGAGGAGTATGGCTACACCTTC CASLPLRTNEEYGYTF
NA TRBJ1-1 TRBV7-8 NA TGTGCCAGCAGCTCCATCGAGGGGAAGGGGGGCGCTGAAGCTTTCTTT CASSSIEGKGGAEAFF
NA TRBJ2-1 TRBV15 NA TGTGCCACCAGCAGAGTGTGGGGGGGCCTTAACAATGAGCAGTTCTTC CATSRVWGGLNNEQFF
once TRBJ1-2 TRBV6-6 NA TGTGCCAGCAGTTACGGGGCAGCGAACTATGGCTACACCTTC CASSYGAANYGYTF
NA TRBJ2-7 TRBV5-1 TRBD1 TGCGCCAGCAGCTTACAGGGGACCTACGAGCAGTACTTC CASSLQGTYEQYF
NA TRBJ2-7 TRBV3-1/TRBV3-2 NA TGTGCCAGCAGCCAAGTGTCCGAGCAGTACTTC CASSQVSEQYF
NA TRBJ2-3 TRBV2 TRBD2 TGTGCCAGCAGTAGGTGGACTAGCGAGGATACGCAGTATTTT CASSRWTSEDTQYF
NA TRBJ2-3 TRBV27 TRBD2 TGTGCCAGCAGTTTATTGAGTAGCGGGAGGGCCCGCACAGATACGCAGTATTTT CASSLLSSGRARTDTQYF
NA TRBJ2-2 TRBV24-1 TRBD2 TGTGCCACCAGTGATCCGGGACTAGCACGCGGGGAGCTGTTTTTT CATSDPGLARGELFF
NA TRBJ1-2 TRBV20-1 NA TGCAGTGCTAGCAGGGGTCTTGGCTACACCTTC CSASRGLGYTF
NA TRBJ2-1 TRBV9 TRBD2 TGTGCCAGCAGCCCAGGGACTAGCGACAATGAGCAGTTCTTC CASSPGTSDNEQFF
once TRBJ1-1 TRBV18 NA TGTGCCAGCTCACCCTGGACTGCTGGCACTGAAGCTTTCTTT CASSPWTAGTEAFF
NA TRBJ1-1 TRBV10-1 TRBD1 TGCGCCAGCAGTGAGTCTCCCGGGACAGTAAACACTGAAGCTTTCTTT CASSESPGTVNTEAFF
NA TRBJ2-2 TRBV10-2 NA TGCGCCAGCAGTGGGCGTTCCGGACTCTGGAACACCGGGGAGCTGTTTTTT CASSGRSGLWNTGELFF